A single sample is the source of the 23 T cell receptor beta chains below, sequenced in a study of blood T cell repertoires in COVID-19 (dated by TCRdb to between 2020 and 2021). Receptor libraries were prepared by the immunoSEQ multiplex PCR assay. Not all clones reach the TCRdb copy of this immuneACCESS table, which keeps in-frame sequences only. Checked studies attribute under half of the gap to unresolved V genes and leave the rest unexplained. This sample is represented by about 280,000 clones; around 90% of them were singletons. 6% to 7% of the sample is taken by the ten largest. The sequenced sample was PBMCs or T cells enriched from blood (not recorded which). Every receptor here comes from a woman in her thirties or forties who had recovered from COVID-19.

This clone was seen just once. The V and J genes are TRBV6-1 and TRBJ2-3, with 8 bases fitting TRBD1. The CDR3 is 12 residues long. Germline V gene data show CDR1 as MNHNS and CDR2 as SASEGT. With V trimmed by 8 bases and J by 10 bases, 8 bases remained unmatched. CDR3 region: CASRLRQGPQYF. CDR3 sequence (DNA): TGTGCCAGCCGGCTCCGACAGGGGCCGCAGTATTTT.

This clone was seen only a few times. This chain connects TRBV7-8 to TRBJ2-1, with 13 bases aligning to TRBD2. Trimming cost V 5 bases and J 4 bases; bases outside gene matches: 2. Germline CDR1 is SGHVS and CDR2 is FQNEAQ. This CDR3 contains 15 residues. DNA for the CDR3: TGTGCCAGCAGCCCGGGACTAGCGGGGTACAATGAGCAGTTCTTC. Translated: CASSPGLAGYNEQFF.

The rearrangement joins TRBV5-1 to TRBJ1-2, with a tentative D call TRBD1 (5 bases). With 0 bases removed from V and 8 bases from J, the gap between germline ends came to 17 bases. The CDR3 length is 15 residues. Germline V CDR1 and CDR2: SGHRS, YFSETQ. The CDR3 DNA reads TGCGCCAGCAGCTTGGCCAGTACCCCCCAGGGAGGCTACACCTTC. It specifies CASSLASTPQGGYTF. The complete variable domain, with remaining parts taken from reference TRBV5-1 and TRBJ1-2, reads KAGVTQTPRYLIKTRGQQVTLSCSPISGHRSVSWYQQTPGQGLQFLFEYFSETQRNKGNFPGRFSGRQFSNSRSEMNVSTLELGDSALYLCASSLASTPQGGYTFGSGTRLTVV.

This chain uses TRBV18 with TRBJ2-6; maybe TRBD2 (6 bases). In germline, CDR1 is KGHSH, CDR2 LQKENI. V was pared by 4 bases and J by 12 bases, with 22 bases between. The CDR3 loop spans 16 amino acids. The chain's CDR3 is CASSLTRETRTIVLTF. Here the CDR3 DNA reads TGTGCCAGCTCACTTACTCGTGAGACACGGACTATCGTCCTGACTTTC.

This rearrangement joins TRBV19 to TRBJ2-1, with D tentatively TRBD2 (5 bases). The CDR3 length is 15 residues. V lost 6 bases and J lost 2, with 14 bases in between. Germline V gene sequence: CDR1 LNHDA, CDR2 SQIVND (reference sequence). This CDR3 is CASREDFLPYNEQFF. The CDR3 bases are TGTGCCAGTAGGGAGGACTTTCTACCCTACAATGAGCAGTTCTTC.

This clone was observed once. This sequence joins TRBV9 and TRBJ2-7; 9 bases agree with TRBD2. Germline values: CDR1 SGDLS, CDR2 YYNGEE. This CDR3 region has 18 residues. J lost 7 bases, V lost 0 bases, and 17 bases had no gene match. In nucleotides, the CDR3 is TGTGCCAGCAGCGTAGCCTTTTACCCCGGGACTAGCTTAGAAGAGCAGTACTTC. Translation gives CASSVAFYPGTSLEEQYF.

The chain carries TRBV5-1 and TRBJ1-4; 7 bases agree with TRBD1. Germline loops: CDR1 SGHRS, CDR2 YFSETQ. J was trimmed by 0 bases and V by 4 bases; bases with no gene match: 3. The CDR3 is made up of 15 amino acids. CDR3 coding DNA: TGCGCCAGCAGCACCGGACAGGCAACTAATGAAAAACTGTTTTTT. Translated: CASSTGQATNEKLFF.

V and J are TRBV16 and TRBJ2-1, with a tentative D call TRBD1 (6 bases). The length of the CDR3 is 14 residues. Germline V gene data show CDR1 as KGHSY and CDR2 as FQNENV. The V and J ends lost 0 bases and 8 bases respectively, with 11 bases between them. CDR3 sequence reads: CASSQSAGADEQFF. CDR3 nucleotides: TGTGCCAGCAGCCAATCAGCAGGGGCCGATGAGCAGTTCTTC.

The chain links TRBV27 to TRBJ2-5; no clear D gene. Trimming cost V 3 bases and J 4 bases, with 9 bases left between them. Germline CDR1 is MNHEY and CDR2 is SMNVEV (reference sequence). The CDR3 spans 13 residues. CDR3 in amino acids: CASSFQWAETQYF. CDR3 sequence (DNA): TGTGCCAGCAGTTTCCAGTGGGCAGAGACCCAGTACTTC.

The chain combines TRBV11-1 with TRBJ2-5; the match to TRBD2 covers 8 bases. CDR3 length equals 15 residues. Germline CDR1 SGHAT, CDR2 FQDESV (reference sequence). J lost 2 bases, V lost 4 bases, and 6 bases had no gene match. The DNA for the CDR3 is TGTGCCAGCAGCTCTACTAGCGGAATTCAAGAGACCCAGTACTTC. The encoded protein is CASSSTSGIQETQYF.

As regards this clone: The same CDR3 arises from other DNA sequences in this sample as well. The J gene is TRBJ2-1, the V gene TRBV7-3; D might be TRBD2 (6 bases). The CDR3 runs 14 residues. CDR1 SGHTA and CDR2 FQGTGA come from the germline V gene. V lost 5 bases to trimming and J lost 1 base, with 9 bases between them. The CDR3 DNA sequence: TGTGCCAGCAGCCTGCGGGGATCCTACAATGAGCAGTTCTTC. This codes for CASSLRGSYNEQFF.

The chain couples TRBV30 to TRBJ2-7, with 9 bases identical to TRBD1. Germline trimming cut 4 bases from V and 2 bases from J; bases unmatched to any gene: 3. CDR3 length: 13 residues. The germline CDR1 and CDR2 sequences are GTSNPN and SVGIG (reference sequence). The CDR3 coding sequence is TGTGCCTGGACGGGACAGGGCCCCTACGAGCAGTACTTC. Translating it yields CAWTGQGPYEQYF. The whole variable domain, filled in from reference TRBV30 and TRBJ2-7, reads SQTIHQWPATLVQPVGSPLSLECTVEGTSNPNLYWYRQAAGRGLQLLFYSVGIGQISSEVPQNLSASRPQDRQFILSSKKLLLSDSGFYLCAWTGQGPYEQYFGPGTRLTVT.

CDR3 protein: CASSIDRGETQYF. The DNA for the CDR3 is TGTGCCAGTAGTATCGACAGGGGAGAGACCCAGTACTTC. This chain connects TRBV19 to TRBJ2-5; 8 positions match TRBD1. V lost 3 bases, J lost 4 bases, and 1 base stayed unmatched. There are 13 residues in the CDR3. Looked up from germline, CDR1 is LNHDA and CDR2 is SQIVND (reference sequence).

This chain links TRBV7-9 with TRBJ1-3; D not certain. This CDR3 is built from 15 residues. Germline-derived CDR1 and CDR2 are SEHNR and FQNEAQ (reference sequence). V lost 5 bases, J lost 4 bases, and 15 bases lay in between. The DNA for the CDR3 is TGTGCCAGCAGCGGGTCCGGAGACGTAGGAAACACCATATATTTT. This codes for CASSGSGDVGNTIYF.

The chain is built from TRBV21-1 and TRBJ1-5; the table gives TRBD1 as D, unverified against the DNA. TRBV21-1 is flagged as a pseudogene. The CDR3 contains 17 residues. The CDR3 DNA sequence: TGTGCCAGCGATCCGTGGGTACGGGGACAGAGCAATCAGCCCCAGCATTTT. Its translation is CASDPWVRGQSNQPQHF.

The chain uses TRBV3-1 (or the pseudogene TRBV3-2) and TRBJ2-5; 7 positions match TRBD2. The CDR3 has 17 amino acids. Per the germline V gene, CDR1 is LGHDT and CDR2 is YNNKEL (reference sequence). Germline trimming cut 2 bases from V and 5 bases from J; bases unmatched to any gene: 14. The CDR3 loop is CASSQKANLAEYETQYF. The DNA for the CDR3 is TGTGCCAGCAGCCAAAAGGCCAACCTAGCGGAATATGAGACCCAGTACTTC.

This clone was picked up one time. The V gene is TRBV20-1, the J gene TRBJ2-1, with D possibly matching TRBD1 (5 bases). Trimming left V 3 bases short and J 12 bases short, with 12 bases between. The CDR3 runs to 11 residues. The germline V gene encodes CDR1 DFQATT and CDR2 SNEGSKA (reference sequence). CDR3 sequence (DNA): TGCAGTGCTAGGAAGAAAAGGGGGCAGTTCTTC. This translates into CSARKKRGQFF.

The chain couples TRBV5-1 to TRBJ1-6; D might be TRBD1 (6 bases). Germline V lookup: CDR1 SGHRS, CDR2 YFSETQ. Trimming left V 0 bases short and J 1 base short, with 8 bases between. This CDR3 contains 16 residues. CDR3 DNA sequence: TGCGCCAGCAGCTTGGTACAGGGATCCTATAATTCACCCCTCCACTTT. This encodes CASSLVQGSYNSPLHF. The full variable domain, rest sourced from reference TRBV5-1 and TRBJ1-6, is KAGVTQTPRYLIKTRGQQVTLSCSPISGHRSVSWYQQTPGQGLQFLFEYFSETQRNKGNFPGRFSGRQFSNSRSEMNVSTLELGDSALYLCASSLVQGSYNSPLHFGNGTRLTVT.

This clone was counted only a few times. CDR3 loop: CASSSAQGRGPEQFF. The CDR3 bases are TGTGCCAGCAGCTCAGCCCAGGGGAGAGGTCCTGAGCAGTTCTTC. The chain combines TRBV11-2 with TRBJ2-1, with D perhaps TRBD1 (6 bases). CDR3 length equals 15 residues. The germline CDR1 and CDR2 sequences are SGHAT and FQNNGV. Trimming pared 4 bases from V and 9 bases from J, leaving 19 bases between.

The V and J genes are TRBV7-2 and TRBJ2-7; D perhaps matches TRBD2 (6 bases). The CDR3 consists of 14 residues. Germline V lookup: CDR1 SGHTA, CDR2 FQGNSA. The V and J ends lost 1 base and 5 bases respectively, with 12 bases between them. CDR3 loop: CASSLGGRFDEQYF. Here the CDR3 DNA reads TGTGCCAGCAGCTTAGGAGGGAGGTTTGACGAGCAGTACTTC.

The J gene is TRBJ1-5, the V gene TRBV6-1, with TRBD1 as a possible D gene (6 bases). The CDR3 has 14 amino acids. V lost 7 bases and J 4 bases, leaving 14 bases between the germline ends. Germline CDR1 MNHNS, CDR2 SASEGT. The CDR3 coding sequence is TGTGCCAGCACCACCTTTGGACAGAATCAGCCCCAGCATTTT. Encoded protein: CASTTFGQNQPQHF.

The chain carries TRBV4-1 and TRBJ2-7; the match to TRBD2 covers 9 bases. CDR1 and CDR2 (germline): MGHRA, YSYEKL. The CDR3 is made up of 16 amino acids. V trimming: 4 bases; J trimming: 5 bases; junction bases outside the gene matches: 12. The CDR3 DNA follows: TGCGCCAGCAGCCGTTTCCGTGGCGCTAGCGGGAACGAGCAGTACTTC. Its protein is CASSRFRGASGNEQYF.

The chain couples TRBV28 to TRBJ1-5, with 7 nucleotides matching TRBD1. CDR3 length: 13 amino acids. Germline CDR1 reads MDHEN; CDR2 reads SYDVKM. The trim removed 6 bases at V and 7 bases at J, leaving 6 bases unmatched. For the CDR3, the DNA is TGTGCCAGCAGACTAGGGGGCCGGCAGCCCCAGCATTTT. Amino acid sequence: CASRLGGRQPQHF.